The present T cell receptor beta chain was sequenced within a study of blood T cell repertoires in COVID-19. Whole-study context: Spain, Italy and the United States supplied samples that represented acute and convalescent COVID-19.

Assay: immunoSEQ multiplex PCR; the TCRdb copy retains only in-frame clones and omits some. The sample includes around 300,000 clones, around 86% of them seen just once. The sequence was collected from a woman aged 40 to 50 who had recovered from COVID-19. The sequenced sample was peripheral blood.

The chain's CDR3 is CASSTRLEPSSYNEQFF. DNA of the CDR3: TGTGCCAGTAGTACAAGACTAGAGCCAAGCTCCTACAATGAGCAGTTCTTC. This chain joins TRBV19 and TRBJ2-1, with D possibly matching TRBD2 (6 bases). Germline V gives CDR1 LNHDA, CDR2 SQIVND (reference sequence). This CDR3 is 17 amino acids long. Trimming shortened V by 4 bases and J by 0 bases, and 16 bases separated the two germline ends.